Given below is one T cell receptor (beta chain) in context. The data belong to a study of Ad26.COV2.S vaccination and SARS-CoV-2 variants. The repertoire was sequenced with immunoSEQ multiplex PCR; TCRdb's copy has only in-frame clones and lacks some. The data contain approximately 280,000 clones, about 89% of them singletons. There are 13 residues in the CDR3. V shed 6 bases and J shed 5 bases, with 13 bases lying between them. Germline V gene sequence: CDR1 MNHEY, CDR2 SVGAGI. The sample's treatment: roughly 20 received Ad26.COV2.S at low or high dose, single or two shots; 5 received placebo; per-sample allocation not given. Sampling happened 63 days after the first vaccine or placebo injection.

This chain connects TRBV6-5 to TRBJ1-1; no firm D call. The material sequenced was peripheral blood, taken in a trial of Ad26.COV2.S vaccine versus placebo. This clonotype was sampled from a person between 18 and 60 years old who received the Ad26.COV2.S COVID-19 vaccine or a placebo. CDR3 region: CASRKVGMTEAFF. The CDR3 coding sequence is TGTGCCAGCAGAAAGGTGGGGATGACTGAAGCTTTCTTT.